These 9 T cell receptor beta chains were all obtained from the same sample, sequenced in a study of Graves' ophthalmopathy and Graves' hyperthyroidism. Amplified TCR beta CDR3 regions were obtained using RNA transcripts as template. An opening RT-PCR round employed HTBI primers and preceded a second-round multiplex PCR. TCRdb re-derived calls from the multiplex PCR reads in MiXCR, one entry per CDR3 protein. The sample has some 410,000 distinct CDR3 sequences, 21% seen once. Material: peripheral blood. The receptors stem from a woman aged 18-29 years with stable Graves' hyperthyroidism.

This clonotype appeared many times. V usage is TRBV20-1 and J usage is TRBJ1-1; maybe TRBD1 (6 bases). This CDR3 region has 11 residues. V gave up 3 bases and J gave up 7 bases, with 9 bases separating them. From germline, CDR1 is DFQATT and CDR2 SNEGSKA (reference sequence). The CDR3 DNA reads as TGCAGTGCTAGCAGGGGAGGTGAAGCTTTCTTT. Its translation: CSASRGGEAFF.

V gene TRBV28 combines with J gene TRBJ1-2; D ambiguous. The CDR3 is 17 amino acids. V dropped 5 bases and J dropped 0 bases, with 19 bases sitting between them. Germline CDR1 and CDR2: MDHEN and SYDVKM. CDR3 loop: CASSGPSPDLPNYGYTF. The CDR3 DNA sequence: TGTGCCAGCAGTGGACCGAGCCCGGACTTACCTAACTATGGCTACACCTTC.

This clonotype was observed at least ten times. The chain is built from TRBV20-1 and TRBJ1-2; possible D gene TRBD1, 5 bases. V was trimmed by 8 bases and J by 2 bases, leaving 24 bases between them. The CDR3 sequence is 16 residues long. CDR1 and CDR2 from the germline V gene are DFQATT and SNEGSKA (reference sequence). The CDR3 protein is CSSQPDRGYGNYGYTF. The CDR3 DNA follows: TGCAGTTCCCAACCAGACAGAGGGTACGGAAACTATGGCTACACCTTC.

The chain uses TRBV6-1 and TRBJ1-2, with D maybe TRBD1 (6 bases). V shed 5 bases and J shed 6 bases, with 22 bases lying between them. Per the germline V gene, CDR1 is MNHNS and CDR2 is SASEGT. This CDR3 is built from 16 residues. The CDR3 DNA is TGTGCCAGCAGTCGCCACCTCTCAGGGGCAGGGGATGGCTACACCTTC. This translates into CASSRHLSGAGDGYTF.

This clonotype was counted ten times or more. The chain couples TRBV20-1 to TRBJ2-7; 10 nucleotides match TRBD2. This CDR3 spans 15 amino acids. CDR1 is DFQATT, CDR2 SNEGSKA, per germline (reference sequence). Trimming at V came to 3 bases and at J to 5 bases, leaving 10 bases not matched to a gene. The CDR3 DNA reads TGCAGTGCTAGGGTCGGGACTAGCGATGTCGACGAGCAGTACTTC. The encoded protein is CSARVGTSDVDEQYF.

This clonotype was counted at least ten times. This chain uses TRBV28 with TRBJ2-3; 9 bases map to TRBD2. There are 16 residues in the CDR3. The J segment lost 2 bases and the V segment lost 5 bases, leaving 8 bases of the junction unmatched. Germline V lookup: CDR1 MDHEN, CDR2 SYDVKM. The CDR3 loop reads CASSPPPSGNTDTQYF. Written as DNA, the CDR3 is TGTGCCAGCAGTCCCCCACCTAGCGGGAACACAGATACGCAGTATTTT.

The table lists this clonotype with many counts. This chain joins TRBV6-1 and TRBJ1-1; D gene uncertain. This CDR3 region has 11 residues. The germline V gene has CDR1 MNHNS and CDR2 SASEGT. With 10 bases removed from V and 2 bases from J, the gap between germline ends came to 8 bases. The CDR3 sequence: CATRSNTEAFF. The DNA for the CDR3 is TGTGCCACCCGCAGCAACACTGAAGCTTTCTTT.

This clonotype was observed a few times. The chain is built from TRBV27 and TRBJ2-6; 7 bases match TRBD1. With 7 bases clipped from V and 0 bases from J, the junction kept 12 bases outside the gene matches. Germline loops: CDR1 MNHEY, CDR2 SMNVEV (reference sequence). There are 18 residues in the CDR3. CDR3 loop: CASKPQGVEYSGANVLTF. CDR3 in DNA: TGTGCCAGCAAGCCGCAGGGGGTAGAATACTCTGGGGCCAACGTCCTGACTTTC.

The table lists this clonotype with many counts. The CDR3, as DNA: TGCGCCAGCAGCTTTAGCGGGAGTGTATACGAGCAGTACTTC. Translated: CASSFSGSVYEQYF. The rearrangement links TRBV5-1 to TRBJ2-7; 9 nucleotides match TRBD2. Trimming cost V 2 bases and J 4 bases; bases outside gene matches: 4. Per germline, CDR1 SGHRS and CDR2 YFSETQ. The CDR3 extends over 14 amino acids.